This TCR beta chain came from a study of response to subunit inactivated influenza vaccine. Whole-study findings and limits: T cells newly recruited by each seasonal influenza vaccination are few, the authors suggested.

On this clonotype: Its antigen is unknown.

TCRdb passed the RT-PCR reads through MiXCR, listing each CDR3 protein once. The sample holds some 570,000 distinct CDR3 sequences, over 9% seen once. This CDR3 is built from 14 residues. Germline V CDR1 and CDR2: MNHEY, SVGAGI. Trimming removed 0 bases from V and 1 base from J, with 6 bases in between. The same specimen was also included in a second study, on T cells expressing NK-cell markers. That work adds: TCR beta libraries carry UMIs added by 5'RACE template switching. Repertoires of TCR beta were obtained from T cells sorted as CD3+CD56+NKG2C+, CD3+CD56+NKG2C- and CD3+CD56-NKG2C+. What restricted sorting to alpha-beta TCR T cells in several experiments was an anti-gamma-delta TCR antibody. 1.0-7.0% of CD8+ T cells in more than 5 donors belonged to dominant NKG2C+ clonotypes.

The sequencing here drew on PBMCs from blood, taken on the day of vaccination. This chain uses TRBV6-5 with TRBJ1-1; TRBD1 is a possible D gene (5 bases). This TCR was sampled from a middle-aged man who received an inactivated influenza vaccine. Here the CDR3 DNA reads TGTGCCAGCAGTTACTCGACAGAGAACACTGAAGCTTTCTTT. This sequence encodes CASSYSTENTEAFF.